Each of the 21 T cell receptor beta chains below was sequenced from the same sample in a study of blood T cells in healthy people across ages. Next came a second PCR, run for about 6 to 11 cycles, which used a sample-barcoded 5' primer along with a J-beta primer mix. TCRdb re-analysed the 5' RACE reads in MiXCR, keeping a single row per CDR3 protein. The table includes about 1 million distinct CDR3 sequences, 40% to 55% detected once. Material: blood. The receptors originated from an older woman in good health.

The chain recombines TRBV7-2 with TRBJ1-6, with a possible D match to TRBD1 (5 bases). CDR3 size: 19 residues. V lost 3 bases and J lost 6, with 24 bases in between. Germline CDR1 reads SGHTA; CDR2 reads FQGNSA. CDR3 DNA: TGTGCCAGCAGCTTGGTTCCATGGGGGGGAACCAGACTTAATTCACCCCTCCACTTT. Its translation: CASSLVPWGGTRLNSPLHF.

J is TRBJ1-1 and V is TRBV18, with TRBD1 identical over 8 bases. CDR3 length: 15 amino acids. J lost 3 bases, V lost 4 bases, and 7 bases had no gene match. Germline CDR1 reads KGHSH; CDR2 reads LQKENI. The CDR3 loop reads CASSLPGGVYTEAFF. The CDR3 bases are TGTGCCAGCTCACTCCCAGGGGGCGTTTACACTGAAGCTTTCTTT.

Notes on this clonotype: The limits of the CDR3 on the DNA are not certain, so only TCRdb's listed CDR3 is given. This rearrangement joins TRBV7-2 to TRBJ2-7; TRBD1, the table's D call, was not compared with the DNA. From germline, CDR1 is SGHTA and CDR2 FQGNSA. The CDR3 is made up of 15 amino acids, end residues included. The CDR3 reads CASSFGTGNTYERYF.

The chain employs TRBV20-1 and TRBJ2-7; 8 nucleotides align to TRBD1. CDR3 length equals 13 residues. In germline, CDR1 is DFQATT, CDR2 SNEGSKA (reference sequence). Trimming cost V 6 bases and J 6 bases; bases outside gene matches: 10. The CDR3 reads CSARNRGAAEQYF. CDR3 nucleotides: TGCAGTGCGCGGAACAGGGGGGCCGCCGAGCAGTACTTC.

This clonotype was detected only a few times. The gene calls are TRBV20-1 and TRBJ2-7; 11 bases are shared with TRBD2. CDR3 size: 15 residues. Germline CDR1 is DFQATT and CDR2 is SNEGSKA (reference sequence). V lost 2 bases to trimming and J lost 2 bases; unmatched junction nucleotides: 5. CDR3: CSARSGTSGPYEQYF. The CDR3 nucleotides read TGCAGTGCTAGATCCGGGACTAGCGGCCCCTACGAGCAGTACTTC.

The chain has TRBV29-1 and TRBJ1-1; the D gene is possibly TRBD1 (5 bases). Germline CDR1 SQVTM, CDR2 ANQGSEA. The CDR3 sequence is 12 residues long. The ends were cut back, 3 bases at V and 1 base at J, with 6 bases in the middle. CDR3 amino acids: CSVDGGNTEAFF. The CDR3, as DNA: TGCAGCGTTGACGGGGGGAACACTGAAGCTTTCTTT.

This chain uses TRBV20-1 with TRBJ2-2, with a tentative D call TRBD2 (6 bases). CDR3 length equals 15 residues. V dropped 6 bases and J dropped 3 bases, with 17 bases sitting between them. Per germline, CDR1 DFQATT and CDR2 SNEGSKA (reference sequence). CDR3 sequence: CSAQELRRDTGELFF. In DNA form, the CDR3 reads TGCAGTGCCCAAGAGTTAAGGAGGGACACCGGGGAGCTGTTTTTT.

The chain couples TRBV27 to TRBJ1-4; D not resolved. Trimming removed 4 bases at V and 6 bases at J, with 12 bases between. The CDR3 has 14 amino acids. The germline V gene encodes CDR1 MNHEY and CDR2 SMNVEV (reference sequence). The CDR3 region is CASSSSRLDEKLFF. CDR3 coding DNA: TGTGCCAGCAGTTCATCACGGTTGGATGAAAAACTGTTTTTT.

This rearrangement joins TRBV15 to TRBJ2-3; 8 bases match TRBD2. The CDR3 contains 20 residues. Germline assignment: CDR1 LNHNV and CDR2 YYDKDF (reference sequence). V lost 3 bases to trimming and J lost 2 bases; unmatched junction nucleotides: 19. CDR3 nucleotides: TGTGCCACCAGCAGCTCTCGGGGAACTAGCGGACTTTATTTCACAGATACGCAGTATTTT. The encoded protein is CATSSSRGTSGLYFTDTQYF.

This rearrangement joins TRBV28 to TRBJ2-7; TRBD2 agrees at 10 bases. With the DNA end fitting TRBJ2-5 better, the J assignment may be wrong. Germline V lookup: CDR1 MDHEN, CDR2 SYDVKM. The CDR3 is made up of 16 amino acids. The CDR3 region has the DNA TGTGCCAGCAGTTTGGCCACTAGCGGGGCCGAGCGGACCCAGTACTTC. Translation: CASSLATSGAERTQYF.

This clonotype was counted only a few times. For the CDR3, the DNA is TGCGCCAGCAGCTTGTTACAAGATACGCAGTATTTT. The encoded protein is CASSLLQDTQYF. The chain carries TRBV5-1 and TRBJ2-3; D is ambiguous. The V gene's germline CDR1 is SGHRS and CDR2 YFSETQ. The CDR3 runs 12 residues. Trimming pared 1 base from V and 5 bases from J, leaving 5 bases between.

This clonotype showed up just a few times. J is TRBJ2-1 and V is TRBV12-3 or TRBV12-4, with D maybe TRBD1 (5 bases). This CDR3 has 15 amino acids. V dropped 4 bases and J dropped 0 bases, with 10 bases sitting between them. The CDR3 spells CASSSGLSSYNEQFF. The CDR3 coding sequence is TGTGCCAGCAGTTCAGGGTTGAGCTCCTACAATGAGCAGTTCTTC.

The chain has TRBV28 and TRBJ2-7; D may be TRBD1 (5 bases). Germline loops: CDR1 MDHEN, CDR2 SYDVKM. Deletions cut 3 bases from V and 6 bases from J, with 18 bases between. There are 15 residues in the CDR3. CDR3 loop: CASSFSQGPFAEQYF. CDR3 DNA: TGTGCCAGCAGTTTTAGTCAGGGCCCTTTTGCCGAGCAGTACTTC.

The rearrangement joins TRBV20-1 to TRBJ2-7, with D perhaps TRBD2 (5 bases). Deletions cut 6 bases from V and 0 bases from J, with 15 bases between. This CDR3 region has 14 residues. Germline assignment: CDR1 DFQATT and CDR2 SNEGSKA (reference sequence). This CDR3 is CSALSGSSSYEQYF. The CDR3 nucleotides read TGCAGTGCCTTAAGCGGTTCCAGCTCCTACGAGCAGTACTTC.

The rearrangement links TRBV20-1 to TRBJ2-3; tentatively, D is TRBD2 (5 bases). V shed 5 bases and J shed 0 bases, with 27 bases lying between them. CDR3 size: 19 residues. Germline assignment: CDR1 DFQATT and CDR2 SNEGSKA (reference sequence). CDR3: CSAGGAVFRSGESTDTQYF. The CDR3 DNA is TGCAGTGCTGGAGGCGCCGTTTTTCGGTCCGGGGAAAGCACAGATACGCAGTATTTT.

This clonotype was detected only a few times. V is TRBV10-3 and J is TRBJ2-1; 13 bases map to TRBD2. This CDR3 region has 15 residues. V shed 6 bases and J 7 bases; nucleotides not matched to a gene: 6. The germline V gene encodes CDR1 ENHRY and CDR2 SYGVKD. Here the CDR3 DNA reads TGTGCCATCAGAGGACTAGCGGGAGACGAAAATGAGCAGTTCTTC. Protein sequence: CAIRGLAGDENEQFF.

The chain joins TRBV6-1 to TRBJ1-2; D remains ambiguous. CDR3 length: 14 residues. Trimming shortened V by 8 bases and J by 5 bases, and 18 bases separated the two germline ends. From germline, CDR1 is MNHNS and CDR2 SASEGT. CDR3 sequence (DNA): TGTGCCAGCTACGGGGTCGGGGTTAGATATGGCTACACCTTC. This sequence encodes CASYGVGVRYGYTF.

This clonotype was seen a handful of times. The J gene is TRBJ2-4, the V gene TRBV7-2; 8 nucleotides match TRBD2. The V and J ends lost 5 bases and 1 base, in that order; junction bases with no gene match: 7. CDR1 and CDR2 from the germline V gene are SGHTA and FQGNSA. This CDR3 is 16 amino acids long. CDR3 nucleotide sequence: TGTGCCAGCAGCCAAGGTACTAGCGGTGCCAAAAACATTCAGTACTTC. Its protein is CASSQGTSGAKNIQYF. The full variable domain, completed using reference TRBV7-2 and TRBJ2-4, is GAGVSQSPSNKVTEKGKDVELRCDPISGHTALYWYRQSLGQGLEFLIYFQGNSAPDKSGLPSDRFSAERTGGSVSTLTIQRTQQEDSAVYLCASSQGTSGAKNIQYFGAGTRLSVL.

The chain has TRBV7-2 and TRBJ2-3, with D perhaps TRBD2 (6 bases). V was pared by 5 bases and J by 3 bases, with 12 bases between. Per germline, CDR1 SGHTA and CDR2 FQGNSA. This CDR3 contains 14 residues. The CDR3 DNA is TGTACCAGCAGCCTACCAGGACTAACAGATACGCAGTATTTT. Amino acid sequence: CTSSLPGLTDTQYF. Full variable domain (missing parts from reference TRBV7-2 and TRBJ2-3): GAGVSQSPSNKVTEKGKDVELRCDPISGHTALYWYRQSLGQGLEFLIYFQGNSAPDKSGLPSDRFSAERTGGSVSTLTIQRTQQEDSAVYLCTSSLPGLTDTQYFGPGTRLTVL.

The table lists this clonotype with a few counts. The chain joins TRBV12-3 or TRBV12-4 to TRBJ2-7; 11 nucleotides agree with TRBD2. CDR3 length equals 15 residues. Trimming cost V 6 bases and J 2 bases; bases outside gene matches: 6. CDR3 residues: CASSPDSGRAYEQYF. In DNA form, the CDR3 reads TGTGCCAGCAGCCCCGATAGCGGGAGGGCCTACGAGCAGTACTTC.

Concerning this clonotype itself: This may come from a read error, since a much larger clone is one base off. This rearrangement joins TRBV5-6 to TRBJ2-7; TRBD2 aligns across 7 bases. TRBJ2-5 explains the end of the DNA better; the J call may be wrong. This CDR3 contains 16 residues. CDR1 SGHDT and CDR2 YYEEEE come from the germline V gene. CDR3 sequence (DNA): TGTGCCAGCAGCTTGGATGTCGGGAGGTCACAAGCGACCCAGTACTTC. Translation: CASSLDVGRSQATQYF.